These 29 T cell receptor beta chains were all obtained from the same sample, sequenced in a study of Graves' ophthalmopathy and Graves' hyperthyroidism. Amplification targeted the TCR beta CDR3 regions, with RNA transcripts as the source material. The workflow started with a first-round RT-PCR run with HTBI primers and then moved on to a second-round multiplex PCR. TCRdb independently ran MiXCR on the multiplex PCR reads; one entry per CDR3 protein. The sample carries over a million distinct CDR3 sequences, 35% to 45% recorded once. Sequencing input: peripheral blood or thyroid tissue (not recorded which). All receptors derive from an adult man with Graves' hyperthyroidism.

This clonotype was seen a handful of times. This chain links TRBV5-4 with TRBJ2-5; perhaps TRBD1 as D (6 bases). The germline V gene has CDR1 SGHNT and CDR2 YYREEE (reference sequence). V lost 2 bases and J 9 bases, leaving 17 bases between the germline ends. The CDR3 has 14 residues. DNA of the CDR3: TGTGCCAGCAGCTTCGGGGCAGGGGCGCCGGCCCAGTACTTC. It is translated as CASSFGAGAPAQYF. The whole variable domain, remainder taken from reference TRBV5-4 and TRBJ2-5, is ETGVTQSPTHLIKTRGQQVTLRCSSQSGHNTVSWYQQALGQGPQFIFQYYREEENGRGNFPPRFSGLQFPNYSSELNVNALELDDSALYLCASSFGAGAPAQYFGPGTRLLVL.

This clonotype was counted many times. This chain uses TRBV12-3 or TRBV12-4 with TRBJ1-5, with 7 bases lining up with TRBD1. The length of the CDR3 is 12 residues. Unmatched junction bases numbered 7, after V lost 8 bases and J lost 9 bases. The CDR3 loop is CASSTGIGPQHF. The CDR3 DNA is TGTGCCAGCTCGACAGGGATAGGGCCCCAGCATTTT.

This clonotype was seen a few times. CDR3: CSARERLGWDSEQYF. The DNA of the CDR3 is TGCAGTGCTAGGGAAAGACTGGGATGGGATTCCGAGCAGTACTTC. The V gene is TRBV20-1, the J gene TRBJ2-7; D is undetermined. The germline V gene has CDR1 DFQATT and CDR2 SNEGSKA (reference sequence). The CDR3 loop spans 15 amino acids. V lost 3 bases and J 6 bases, leaving 21 bases between the germline ends.

This chain links TRBV7-2 with TRBJ2-6; 7 bases are shared with TRBD1. The CDR3 has 17 residues. Looked up from germline, CDR1 is SGHTA and CDR2 is FQGNSA. The ends lost 6 bases at V and 4 bases at J; junction bases unmatched: 12. Here the CDR3 reads CASSGGRGWTGANVLTF. The CDR3 DNA sequence: TGTGCCAGCAGTGGCGGCAGGGGGTGGACCGGGGCCAACGTCCTGACTTTC.

This clonotype occurred many times. The rearrangement links TRBV19 to TRBJ1-1; D unclear. Looked up from germline, CDR1 is LNHDA and CDR2 is SQIVND (reference sequence). The CDR3 loop spans 11 amino acids. The V and J ends lost 7 bases and 4 bases respectively, with 7 bases between them. The CDR3: CASKMGTEAFF. CDR3 in DNA: TGTGCCAGTAAAATGGGCACTGAAGCTTTCTTT. Combining the CDR3 with reference TRBV19 and TRBJ1-1 gives the whole variable domain DGGITQSPKYLFRKEGQNVTLSCEQNLNHDAMYWYRQDPGQGLRLIYYSQIVNDFQKGDIAEGYSVSREKKESFPLTVTSAQKNPTAFYLCASKMGTEAFFGQGTRLTVV.

Many counts were recorded for this clonotype. For the CDR3, the DNA is TGCAGCGTCAGGTCCTACGAGCAGTACTTC. It encodes CSVRSYEQYF. The chain recombines TRBV29-1 with TRBJ2-7; no reliable D call. This CDR3 has 10 amino acids. Trimming took 6 bases from V and 1 from J, leaving 4 bases between them. CDR1 and CDR2 from the germline V gene are SQVTM and ANQGSEA.

The sample holds a few counts of this clonotype. The V and J genes are TRBV12-3 or TRBV12-4 and TRBJ2-2; unclear D gene. CDR3 size: 12 residues. The germline V and J ends were trimmed by 8 bases and 5 bases, with 9 bases remaining between them. CDR3 residues: CASGIPTGELFF. In nucleotides, the CDR3 is TGTGCCAGCGGGATACCAACCGGGGAGCTGTTTTTT.

This clonotype has a handful of counts. CDR3: CASSLGDRGGDEQYF. The CDR3 DNA reads TGCGCCAGCAGCTTGGGCGACAGGGGGGGGGACGAGCAGTACTTC. The V gene is TRBV5-1, the J gene TRBJ2-7; 9 nucleotides match TRBD1. CDR3 size: 15 residues. The V segment lost 0 bases and the J segment 5 bases; nucleotides outside the gene matches: 6. Germline V gene data show CDR1 as SGHRS and CDR2 as YFSETQ.

The chain uses TRBV5-1 and TRBJ1-1; maybe TRBD1 (5 bases). Germline V gene data show CDR1 as SGHRS and CDR2 as YFSETQ. This CDR3 is 15 amino acids long. Trimming shortened V by 2 bases and J by 2 bases, and 13 bases separated the two germline ends. The CDR3 DNA reads TGCGCCAGCAGCTTTGACGGGACCCCAAACACTGAAGCTTTCTTT. As protein: CASSFDGTPNTEAFF.

The table lists this clonotype with many counts. The chain joins TRBV7-2 to TRBJ1-1; D unclear. Trimming removed 1 base at V and 4 bases at J, with 7 bases between. CDR1 and CDR2 (germline): SGHTA, FQGNSA. CDR3 length equals 13 residues. CDR3: CASSLVATTEAFF. CDR3 nucleotides: TGTGCCAGCAGCTTAGTAGCGACCACTGAAGCTTTCTTT.

This clonotype was observed many times. This chain uses TRBV4-1 with TRBJ1-1; tentatively, D is TRBD1 (5 bases). V gave up 5 bases and J gave up 4 bases, with 14 bases separating them. The CDR3 is 14 amino acids. Per the germline V gene, CDR1 is MGHRA and CDR2 is YSYEKL. DNA for the CDR3: TGCGCCAGCAGCTGGGACTTTAGGGGCACTGAAGCTTTCTTT. Amino acids: CASSWDFRGTEAFF.

This chain uses TRBV2 with TRBJ1-5; D is uncertain. V dropped 7 bases and J dropped 3 bases, with 4 bases sitting between them. CDR1 and CDR2 (germline): SNHLY, FYNNEI. The CDR3 has 11 residues. CDR3: CASIDNQPQHF. DNA for the CDR3: TGTGCCAGCATCGACAATCAGCCCCAGCATTTT.

V and J are TRBV4-3 and TRBJ1-5; D is unclear. This CDR3 has 14 amino acids. V was trimmed by 3 bases and J by 4 bases, leaving 10 bases between them. The germline V gene encodes CDR1 LGHNA and CDR2 YSLEER. The CDR3 DNA follows: TGCGCCAGCAGCCAGGAGGTAGTAAATCAGCCCCAGCATTTT. It is translated as CASSQEVVNQPQHF.

Many counts were recorded for this clonotype. The gene calls are TRBV20-1 and TRBJ2-5; 8 nucleotides line up with TRBD1. Unmatched junction bases numbered 7, after V lost 3 bases and J lost 4 bases. Germline V gives CDR1 DFQATT, CDR2 SNEGSKA (reference sequence). This CDR3 region has 14 residues. CDR3: CSARRQGRGETQYF. The DNA for the CDR3 is TGCAGTGCTAGGAGACAGGGGCGGGGAGAGACCCAGTACTTC.

The chain recombines TRBV11-2 with TRBJ2-2; D possibly uses TRBD1 or TRBD2 (5 bases each). The CDR3 length is 15 residues. The germline V gene encodes CDR1 SGHAT and CDR2 FQNNGV. V was shortened by 5 bases and J by 4 bases, with 14 bases between the two germline ends. CDR3: CASSVSGTPTGELFF. CDR3 bases: TGTGCCAGCAGCGTCTCCGGGACGCCCACCGGGGAGCTGTTTTTT.

This clonotype was seen at least ten times. The chain couples TRBV12-3 or TRBV12-4 to TRBJ1-1; 8 bases are a match to TRBD1. Trimming took 3 bases from V and 5 from J; bases not matched to a gene: 5. The CDR3 spans 14 residues. The CDR3 bases are TGTGCCAGCAGTTTTAGGACAGGGCGAACTGAAGCTTTCTTT. Its protein is CASSFRTGRTEAFF.

The table lists this clonotype with a count of one. A much larger clone sits a single nucleotide away, making a read error possible. V and J are TRBV9 and TRBJ1-6; TRBD1 is a possible D gene (6 bases). CDR1 SGDLS and CDR2 YYNGEE come from the germline V gene. The ends were cut back, 3 bases at V and 10 bases at J, with 14 bases in the middle. CDR3 length: 14 amino acids. Here the CDR3 reads CASSAGGRFSPLHF. The CDR3 nucleotides are TGTGCCAGCAGCGCCGGGGGGCGTTTCTCACCCCTCCACTTT.

This clonotype was observed a handful of times. V gene TRBV9 combines with J gene TRBJ2-7; 7 bases align to TRBD2. The length of the CDR3 is 15 residues. V shed 4 bases, J shed 3 bases, and the junction held 10 bases outside the gene matches. Per the germline V gene, CDR1 is SGDLS and CDR2 is YYNGEE. CDR3 coding DNA: TGTGCCAGCAGCCCCCAGTCGGCGGGAGTCTACGAGCAGTACTTC. It specifies CASSPQSAGVYEQYF.

This clonotype was seen at least ten times. The chain recombines TRBV14 with TRBJ1-4; D is uncertain. In germline, CDR1 is SGHDN, CDR2 FVKESK. The ends were cut back, 0 bases at V and 6 bases at J, with 8 bases in the middle. This CDR3 is built from 14 residues. The CDR3 DNA follows: TGTGCCAGCAGCCAAGATGGGAACTATGAAAAACTGTTTTTT. Amino acid sequence: CASSQDGNYEKLFF.

The rearrangement links TRBV20-1 to TRBJ1-6; maybe TRBD1 (5 bases). V lost 0 bases to trimming and J lost 5 bases, with 8 bases between them. The CDR3 contains 14 residues. Germline values: CDR1 DFQATT, CDR2 SNEGSKA (reference sequence). CDR3: CSARDPGHNSPLHF. The CDR3 DNA reads as TGCAGTGCTAGAGATCCGGGACATAATTCACCCCTCCACTTT.

The rearrangement links TRBV2 to TRBJ2-2, with D perhaps TRBD1 or TRBD2 (6 bases each). The CDR3 spans 17 residues. Germline-derived CDR1 and CDR2 are SNHLY and FYNNEI. V dropped 6 bases and J dropped 2 bases, with 19 bases sitting between them. The CDR3 loop reads CASRLRGTNYNTGELFF. The CDR3 nucleotides read TGTGCCAGCAGGCTACGCGGGACAAATTATAACACCGGGGAGCTGTTTTTT.

CDR3 coding DNA: TGCAGTCTGATCCTAGGGACAAACTATGGCTACACCTTC. Its protein product is CSLILGTNYGYTF. This chain links TRBV20-1 with TRBJ1-2; a possible D gene is TRBD1 (6 bases). The CDR3 contains 13 residues. Germline CDR1 is DFQATT and CDR2 is SNEGSKA (reference sequence). V was pared by 8 bases and J by 2 bases, with 15 bases between.

In DNA, the CDR3 is TGCAGCGTTGAATTCGTTCGGTGGGCAGGGAATAGTTTCTTCTATGGCTACACCTTC. Translated: CSVEFVRWAGNSFFYGYTF. J is TRBJ1-2 and V is TRBV29-1; TRBD1 is a possible D gene (5 bases). Trimming removed 2 bases at V and 4 bases at J, with 29 bases between. This CDR3 region has 19 residues. Germline CDR1 and CDR2: SQVTM and ANQGSEA.

This clonotype was detected ten times or more. The rearrangement joins TRBV7-9 to TRBJ2-7, with D possibly being TRBD1 or TRBD2 (5 bases each). The CDR3 is made up of 15 amino acids. V shed 5 bases and J shed 2 bases, with 16 bases lying between them. Germline V CDR1 and CDR2: SEHNR, FQNEAQ (reference sequence). CDR3 DNA: TGTGCCAGCAGCCCCTCAGAGGGGAACCCCTACGAGCAGTACTTC. This codes for CASSPSEGNPYEQYF.

The chain couples TRBV15 to TRBJ1-1, with 12 bases lining up with TRBD1. The CDR3 is 15 residues long. With 4 bases clipped from V and 4 bases from J, the junction kept 4 bases outside the gene matches. The V gene's germline CDR1 is LNHNV and CDR2 YYDKDF (reference sequence). CDR3 sequence: CATSIGDRGPTEAFF. The CDR3 nucleotides read TGTGCCACCAGCATAGGGGACAGGGGGCCCACTGAAGCTTTCTTT.

V usage is TRBV7-6 and J usage is TRBJ1-4; 7 bases agree with TRBD1. V was pared by 5 bases and J by 5 bases, with 11 bases of the junction left unmatched. This CDR3 has 16 residues. The germline CDR1 and CDR2 sequences are SGHVS and FNYEAQ. CDR3 sequence reads: CASSALSGTVNEKLFF. As DNA, the CDR3 is TGTGCCAGCAGCGCGCTATCCGGGACAGTGAATGAAAAACTGTTTTTT.

The V and J genes are TRBV4-2 and TRBJ1-5, with D possibly matching TRBD1 (5 bases). Germline V gene lookup returns CDR1 LGHNA and CDR2 YNFKEQ. CDR3 length equals 16 residues. V was trimmed by 8 bases and J by 0 bases, leaving 17 bases between them. CDR3 protein: CASSRTIGASNQPQHF. The CDR3 region has the DNA TGTGCCAGCTCCCGGACGATTGGGGCTAGCAATCAGCCCCAGCATTTT.

In this sample, this clonotype turned up many times. V and J are TRBV19 and TRBJ1-5; unclear D gene. The CDR3 has 13 amino acids. Germline CDR1 is LNHDA and CDR2 is SQIVND (reference sequence). V dropped 3 bases and J dropped 5 bases, with 8 bases sitting between them. The CDR3: CASSMSVDQPQHF. Here the CDR3 DNA reads TGTGCCAGTAGTATGTCCGTAGATCAGCCCCAGCATTTT.

This chain uses TRBV7-9 with TRBJ1-4; 10 nucleotides match TRBD1. Looked up from germline, CDR1 is SEHNR and CDR2 is FQNEAQ (reference sequence). Trimming cost V 4 bases and J 4 bases; bases outside gene matches: 3. CDR3 length: 15 amino acids. In DNA, the CDR3 is TGTGCCAGCAGCTACCGGGACAGGGGTAATGAAAAACTGTTTTTT. It encodes CASSYRDRGNEKLFF.